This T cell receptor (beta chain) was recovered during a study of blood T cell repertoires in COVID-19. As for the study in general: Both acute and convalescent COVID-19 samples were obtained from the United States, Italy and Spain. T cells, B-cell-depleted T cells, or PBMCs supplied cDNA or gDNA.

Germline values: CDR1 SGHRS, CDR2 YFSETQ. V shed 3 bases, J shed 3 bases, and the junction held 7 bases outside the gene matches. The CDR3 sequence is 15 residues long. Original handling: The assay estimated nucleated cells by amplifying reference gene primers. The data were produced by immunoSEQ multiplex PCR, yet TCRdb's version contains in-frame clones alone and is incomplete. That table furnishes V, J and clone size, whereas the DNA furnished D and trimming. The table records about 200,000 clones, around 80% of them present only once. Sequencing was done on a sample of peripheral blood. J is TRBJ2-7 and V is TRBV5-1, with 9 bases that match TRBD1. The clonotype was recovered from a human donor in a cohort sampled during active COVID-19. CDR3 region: CASSSGGDRVYEQYF. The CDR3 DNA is TGCGCCAGCAGCTCTGGGGGGGACAGGGTCTACGAGCAGTACTTC. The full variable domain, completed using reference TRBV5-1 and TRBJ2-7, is KAGVTQTPRYLIKTRGQQVTLSCSPISGHRSVSWYQQTPGQGLQFLFEYFSETQRNKGNFPGRFSGRQFSNSRSEMNVSTLELGDSALYLCASSSGGDRVYEQYFGPGTRLTVT.